The T cell receptor beta chain described here comes from a study of blood T cell repertoires in COVID-19 (dated by TCRdb to 2020 to 2022). For context, the study as a whole: Samples from collaborators originated in the United States, Italy and Spain and spanned both the acute and convalescent phases of COVID-19. Where available, HLA class I and class II types were obtained from metadata supplied by the sample provider rather than from assay-based typing. A de-identified subject ID, COVID-19 status, age in years and sex were almost always included in the sample metadata. The repertoires were released in a freely available public database intended as a resource for research on the immune response to SARS-CoV-2. The samples were drawn from two sources: the first 160 participants of the ongoing ImmuneRACE study, and 1,254 subjects contributed by 6 global collaborators. Subjects who had been exposed to COVID-19, were actively infected with it, or had recovered from it provided the deeply sampled blood TCRbeta repertoires that made up the dataset. The material from the prospective study consisted of cDNA or gDNA derived from T cells, B-cell-depleted T cells, or PBMCs. What the work shows at the level of the full study, not this receptor alone: Clinical and demographic metadata were provided uncurated, with the amount varying by source and participant.

CDR1 and CDR2 are drawn from the germline V gene: KGHSH, LQKENI. The junction shows trimming of 0 bases on V and 1 base on J, and the gene matches do not reach 3 bases of it. From the cysteine through the phenylalanine, the CDR3 covers 15 amino acids. The only DNA kept is the CDR3, 45 bases in frame from the first base. TCRbeta CDR3 regions were amplified from genomic DNA using the immunoSEQ Assay, a bias-controlled multiplex PCR. The study's own analysis went as follows. Within the assay, amplification of reference gene primers was used to estimate how many nucleated cells each sample contained. Sequence reads were collapsed and filtered to measure the absolute abundance of every unique TCRbeta CDR3 rearrangement. For each sample, productive Simpson clonality was calculated as the square root of Simpson's diversity index over productive rearrangements. Not all clones reach the TCRdb copy of this immuneACCESS table, which keeps in-frame sequences only. Checked studies attribute under half of the gap to unresolved V genes and leave the rest unexplained. The DNA was the basis for D and trimming; V, J and clone size are from that table. Recorded for this sample are about 240,000 clones; approximately 90% of them occurred a single time. The ten most abundant clones make up approximately 3.7% of the sample.

Enrolling through a virtual design, the prospective study's participants ranged in age from roughly 18 to 95 years and lived across approximately 25 United States geographic areas. Cohort assignment in the prospective study relied on participant-reported clinical history from a screening survey and a study questionnaire. ImmuneRACE Cohort 3 recovered participants were defined by two consecutive negative NP/OP PCR tests, healthcare professional clearance, or symptom resolution. Mobile phlebotomists in the prospective study collected whole blood, serum and a nasopharyngeal or oropharyngeal swab from every participant. Prospective study participants could optionally give additional blood draws and questionnaires over an approximately 2-month period. Before DNA extraction, prospective study blood samples were shipped either frozen or at room temperature. As regards this clone: Its antigen is still unknown. No much larger clone is present one base from it, and per-base qualities are unavailable.

This receptor was taken from a woman in her thirties who had recovered from COVID-19. In this chain, TRBV18 is recombined with TRBJ2-7; 7 of the junction bases match TRBD1. Specimen: PBMCs or T cells enriched from blood (not recorded which). The nucleotide sequence reads TGTGCCAGCTCACCACCACCGGGACAGTCCTACGAGCAGTACTTC. Translated, this gives CASSPPPGQSYEQYF.